Only a few counts were recorded for the clone carrying this TCR beta chain. Its antigen is undetermined. The data derive from a study of CD8+ T cells in alopecia areata. Isolated RNA was reverse transcribed into cDNA used as the sequencing template. Some clones are missing from TCRdb's copy, which holds only in-frame ones; the method was immunoSEQ multiplex PCR. The top ten clones hold over 3% of a sample with 120,000 or so clones, 35% to 40% of them seen once. Regarding the study as a whole: Sharing of TCRs across patients appeared less clear than in mice, possibly for HLA-related reasons. Relative to normal scalp, lesional scalp, especially alopecia totalis/universalis, showed higher clonality.

Sequencing was carried out using CD4+ T cells sorted from blood. The sequence was obtained from a human donor with alopecia areata.

In nucleotides, the CDR3 is TGCAGCGTGCGGACTGCCTCCTACGAGCAGTACTTC. It encodes CSVRTASYEQYF. The genes are TRBV29-1 and TRBJ2-7; TRBD2 might be the D (5 bases). Germline V CDR1 and CDR2: SQVTM, ANQGSEA. The CDR3 runs to 12 residues. With 6 bases removed from V and 0 bases from J, the gap between germline ends came to 9 bases.